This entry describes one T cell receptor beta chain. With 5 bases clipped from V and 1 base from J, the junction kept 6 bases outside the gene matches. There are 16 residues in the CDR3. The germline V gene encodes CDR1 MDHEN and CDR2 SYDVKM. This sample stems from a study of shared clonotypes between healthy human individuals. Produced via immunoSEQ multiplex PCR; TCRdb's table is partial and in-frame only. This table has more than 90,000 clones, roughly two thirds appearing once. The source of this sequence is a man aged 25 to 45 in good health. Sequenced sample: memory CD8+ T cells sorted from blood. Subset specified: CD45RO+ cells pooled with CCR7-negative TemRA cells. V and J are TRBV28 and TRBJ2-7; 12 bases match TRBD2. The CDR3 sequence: CASSVTSGSVSYEQYF. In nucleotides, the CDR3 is TGTGCCAGCAGTGTGACTAGCGGGAGTGTGTCCTACGAGCAGTACTTC. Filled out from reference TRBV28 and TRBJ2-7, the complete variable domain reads DVKVTQSSRYLVKRTGEKVFLECVQDMDHENMFWYRQDPGLGLRLIYFSYDVKMKEKGDIPEGYSVSREKKERFSLILESASTNQTSMYLCASSVTSGSVSYEQYFGPGTRLTVT.